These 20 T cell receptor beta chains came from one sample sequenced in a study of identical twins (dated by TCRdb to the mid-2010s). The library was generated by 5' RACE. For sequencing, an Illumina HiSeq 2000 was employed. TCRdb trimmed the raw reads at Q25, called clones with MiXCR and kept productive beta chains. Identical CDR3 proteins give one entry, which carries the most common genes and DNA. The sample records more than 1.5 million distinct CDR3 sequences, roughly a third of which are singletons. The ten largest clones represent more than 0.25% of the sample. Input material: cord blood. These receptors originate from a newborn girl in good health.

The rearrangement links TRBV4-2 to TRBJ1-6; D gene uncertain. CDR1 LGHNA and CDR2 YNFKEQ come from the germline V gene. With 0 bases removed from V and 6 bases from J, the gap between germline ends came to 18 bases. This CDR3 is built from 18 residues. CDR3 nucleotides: TGTGCCAGCAGCCAAGATAGAGGCAAGTGGAGGTCTAATTCACCCCTCCACTTT. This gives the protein CASSQDRGKWRSNSPLHF.

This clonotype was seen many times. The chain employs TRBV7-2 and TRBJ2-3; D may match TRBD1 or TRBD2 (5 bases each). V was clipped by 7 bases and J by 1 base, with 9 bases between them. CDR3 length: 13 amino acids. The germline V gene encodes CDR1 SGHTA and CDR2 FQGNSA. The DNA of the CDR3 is TGTGCCAGCATGAGAGGGGGCACAGATACGCAGTATTTT. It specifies CASMRGGTDTQYF.

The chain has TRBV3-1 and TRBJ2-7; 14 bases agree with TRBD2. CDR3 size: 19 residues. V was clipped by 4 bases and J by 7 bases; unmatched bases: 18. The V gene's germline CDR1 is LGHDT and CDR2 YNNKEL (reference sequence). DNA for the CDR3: TGTGCCAGCAGCCCCAAAGGGACTAGCGGGAGTAGGACCTACAATGAGCAGTACTTC. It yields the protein CASSPKGTSGSRTYNEQYF.

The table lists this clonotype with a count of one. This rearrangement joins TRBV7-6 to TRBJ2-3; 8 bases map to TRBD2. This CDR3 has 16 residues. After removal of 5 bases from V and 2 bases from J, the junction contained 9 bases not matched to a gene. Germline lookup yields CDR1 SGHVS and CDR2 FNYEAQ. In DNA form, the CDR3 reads TGTGCCAGCAGCACTAGCGGAGCTACCCTCACAGATACGCAGTATTTT. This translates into CASSTSGATLTDTQYF.

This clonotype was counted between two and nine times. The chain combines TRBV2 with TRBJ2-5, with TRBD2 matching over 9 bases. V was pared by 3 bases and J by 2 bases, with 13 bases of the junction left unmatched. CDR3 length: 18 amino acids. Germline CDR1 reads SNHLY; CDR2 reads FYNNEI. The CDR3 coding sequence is TGTGCCAGCAGTGATGTTATTGTCAGCGGGGGGCCTCAAGAGACCCAGTACTTC. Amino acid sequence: CASSDVIVSGGPQETQYF.

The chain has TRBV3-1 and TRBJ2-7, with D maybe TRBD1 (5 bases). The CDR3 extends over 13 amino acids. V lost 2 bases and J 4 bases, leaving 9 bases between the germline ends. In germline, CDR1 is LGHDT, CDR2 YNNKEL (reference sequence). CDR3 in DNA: TGTGCCAGCAGCCAAAGGGCAGGGTACGAGCAGTACTTC. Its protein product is CASSQRAGYEQYF.

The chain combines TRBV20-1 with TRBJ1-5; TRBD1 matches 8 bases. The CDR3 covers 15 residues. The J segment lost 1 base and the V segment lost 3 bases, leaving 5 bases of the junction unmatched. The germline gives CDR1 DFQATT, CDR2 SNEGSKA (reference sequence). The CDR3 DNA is TGCAGTGCTAGTGACGACAGGGGAAGCAATCAGCCCCAGCATTTT. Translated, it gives CSASDDRGSNQPQHF.

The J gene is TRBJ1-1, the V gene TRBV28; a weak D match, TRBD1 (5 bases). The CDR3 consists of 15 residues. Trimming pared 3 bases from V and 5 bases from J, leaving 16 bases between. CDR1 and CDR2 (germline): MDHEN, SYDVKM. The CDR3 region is CASSFLGGSPTEAFF. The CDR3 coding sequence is TGTGCCAGCAGTTTCCTTGGGGGGAGTCCTACTGAAGCTTTCTTT. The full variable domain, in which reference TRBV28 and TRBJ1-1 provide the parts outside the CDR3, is DVKVTQSSRYLVKRTGEKVFLECVQDMDHENMFWYRQDPGLGLRLIYFSYDVKMKEKGDIPEGYSVSREKKERFSLILESASTNQTSMYLCASSFLGGSPTEAFFGQGTRLTVV.

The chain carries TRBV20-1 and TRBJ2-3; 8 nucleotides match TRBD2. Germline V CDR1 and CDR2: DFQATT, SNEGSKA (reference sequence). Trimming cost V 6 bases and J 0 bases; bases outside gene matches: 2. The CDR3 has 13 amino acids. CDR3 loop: CSAASGSTDTQYF. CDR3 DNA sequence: TGCAGTGCCGCTAGCGGGAGCACAGATACGCAGTATTTT.

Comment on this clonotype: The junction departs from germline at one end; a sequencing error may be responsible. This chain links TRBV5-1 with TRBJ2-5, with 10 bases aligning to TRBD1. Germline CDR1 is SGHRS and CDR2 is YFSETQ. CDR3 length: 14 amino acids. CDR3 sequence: CAGSLTGGEETQYF. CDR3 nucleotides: TGCGCCGGCAGCTTGACAGGGGGCGAAGAGACCCAGTACTTC.

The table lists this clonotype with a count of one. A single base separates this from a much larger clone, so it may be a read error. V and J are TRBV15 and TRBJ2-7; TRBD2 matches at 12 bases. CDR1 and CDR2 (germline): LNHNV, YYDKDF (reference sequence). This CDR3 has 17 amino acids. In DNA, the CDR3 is TGTGCCGCCAGCAGAAGACTAGCGGGAGATTTCGAGTACGAGCAGTACTTC. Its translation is CAASRRLAGDFEYEQYF.

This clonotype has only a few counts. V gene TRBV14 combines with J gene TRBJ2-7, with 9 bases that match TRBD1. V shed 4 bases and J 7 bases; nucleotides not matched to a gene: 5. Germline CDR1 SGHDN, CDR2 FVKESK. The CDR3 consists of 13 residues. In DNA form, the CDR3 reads TGTGCCAGCAGCCCGATGACAGGGGGGGAGCAGTACTTC. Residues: CASSPMTGGEQYF.

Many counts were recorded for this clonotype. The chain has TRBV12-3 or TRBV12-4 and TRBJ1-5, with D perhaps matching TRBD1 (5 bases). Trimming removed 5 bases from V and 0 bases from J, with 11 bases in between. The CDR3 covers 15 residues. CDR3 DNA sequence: TGTGCCAGCAGTGGGGGAGGGAATAGCAATCAGCCCCAGCATTTT. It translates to CASSGGGNSNQPQHF.

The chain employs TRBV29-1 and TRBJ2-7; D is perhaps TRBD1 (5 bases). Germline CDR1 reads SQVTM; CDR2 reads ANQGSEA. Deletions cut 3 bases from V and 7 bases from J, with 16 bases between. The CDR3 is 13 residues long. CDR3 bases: TGCAGCGTTGAGGACACCCTCTTGGGGGAGCAGTACTTC. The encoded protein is CSVEDTLLGEQYF.

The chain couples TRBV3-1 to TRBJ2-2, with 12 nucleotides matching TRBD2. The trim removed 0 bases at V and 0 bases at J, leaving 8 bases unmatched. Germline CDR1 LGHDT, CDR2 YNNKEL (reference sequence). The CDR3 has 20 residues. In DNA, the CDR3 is TGTGCCAGCAGCCAAGATCATATCCGACTAGCGGGGGCGAACACCGGGGAGCTGTTTTTT. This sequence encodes CASSQDHIRLAGANTGELFF.

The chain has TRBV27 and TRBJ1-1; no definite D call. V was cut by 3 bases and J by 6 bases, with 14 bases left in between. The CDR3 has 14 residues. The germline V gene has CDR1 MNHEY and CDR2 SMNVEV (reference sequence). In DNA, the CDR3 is TGTGCCAGCAGTTTGGTTTCTTGGGCTCCTGAAGCTTTCTTT. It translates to CASSLVSWAPEAFF.

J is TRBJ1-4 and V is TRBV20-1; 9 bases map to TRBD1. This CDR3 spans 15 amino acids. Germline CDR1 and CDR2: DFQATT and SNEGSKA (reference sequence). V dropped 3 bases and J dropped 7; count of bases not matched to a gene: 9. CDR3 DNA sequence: TGCAGTGCTAGCCACATTACAGGGGGCCTTGAAAAACTGTTTTTT. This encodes CSASHITGGLEKLFF.

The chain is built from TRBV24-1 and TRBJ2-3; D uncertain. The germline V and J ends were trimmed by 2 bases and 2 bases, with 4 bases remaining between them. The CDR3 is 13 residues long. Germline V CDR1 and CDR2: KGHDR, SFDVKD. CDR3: CATSDYPTDTQYF. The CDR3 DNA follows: TGTGCCACCAGTGATTACCCCACAGATACGCAGTATTTT.

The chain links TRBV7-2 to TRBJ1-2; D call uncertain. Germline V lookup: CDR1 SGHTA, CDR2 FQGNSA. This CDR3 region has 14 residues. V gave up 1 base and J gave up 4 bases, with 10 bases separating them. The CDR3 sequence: CASSLGALSYGYTF. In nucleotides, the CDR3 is TGTGCCAGCAGCTTAGGAGCCCTTTCCTATGGCTACACCTTC.

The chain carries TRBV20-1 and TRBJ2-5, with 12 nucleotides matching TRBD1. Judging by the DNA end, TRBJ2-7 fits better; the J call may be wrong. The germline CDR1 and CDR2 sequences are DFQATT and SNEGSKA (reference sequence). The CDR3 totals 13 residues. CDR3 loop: CSAGDRGRYEQYF. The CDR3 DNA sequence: TGCAGTGCTGGGGACAGGGGGCGTTACGAGCAGTACTTC.